This paragraph covers one TCR beta chain sequence. Here immunoSEQ multiplex PCR was the method, and the copy in TCRdb shows in-frame clones only, minus some. In the table there are about 35,000 clones, 85% to 95% of which are singletons. Looked up from germline, CDR1 is SNHLY and CDR2 is FYNNEI. Trimming stripped 7 bases from V and 6 bases from J, with 10 bases between. This CDR3 spans 12 amino acids. The data were obtained in a study of T cells in tuberculosis. The receptor was derived from a donor aged 10-30 years with latent tuberculosis or without tuberculosis infection. Some clones in this sample may be carry-over from other donors' samples. Sequences were obtained from PBMCs. The chain combines TRBV2 with TRBJ2-1; D might be TRBD2 (6 bases). CDR3 region: CASNQEGNEQFF. The CDR3 bases are TGTGCCAGCAACCAGGAGGGCAATGAGCAGTTCTTC.